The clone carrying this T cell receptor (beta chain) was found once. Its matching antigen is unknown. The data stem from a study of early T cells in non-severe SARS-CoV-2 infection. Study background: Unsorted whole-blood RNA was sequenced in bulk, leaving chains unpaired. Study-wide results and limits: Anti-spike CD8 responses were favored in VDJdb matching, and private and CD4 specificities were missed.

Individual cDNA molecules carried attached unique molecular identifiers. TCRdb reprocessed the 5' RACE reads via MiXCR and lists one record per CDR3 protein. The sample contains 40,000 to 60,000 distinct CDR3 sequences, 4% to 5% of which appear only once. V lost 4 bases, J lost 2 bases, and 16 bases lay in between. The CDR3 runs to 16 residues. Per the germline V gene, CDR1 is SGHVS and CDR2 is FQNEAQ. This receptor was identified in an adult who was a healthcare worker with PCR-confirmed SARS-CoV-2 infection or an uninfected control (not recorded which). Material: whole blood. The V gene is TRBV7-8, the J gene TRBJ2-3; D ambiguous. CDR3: CASSSPDGTTTDTQYF. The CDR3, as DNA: TGTGCCAGCAGCTCCCCCGACGGAACTACCACAGATACGCAGTATTTT.